The TCR beta chain under discussion was sequenced for a study of tumor-infiltrating lymphocytes in primary liver carcinoma. Study information: The tumors, T1-T3 N0M0 lesions, were roughly 4 to 10 cm across. The study's findings and limits: Tumor region pairs overlapped more than did tumor-adjacent and tumor-blood pairs.

As to this clonotype: The antigen remains undetermined. The junction does not match germline at one end; this may be a read error.

The germline V gene has CDR1 SGHVS and CDR2 FQNEAQ. The CDR3 contains 15 residues. The authors took blood RNA from unsorted whole blood and also extracted germline DNA. With a constant-region primer, TCR beta cDNA was made from 400 to 550 ng of total RNA. It was through three nested multiplex PCR rounds of slightly modified ARM-PCR that TCR beta libraries arose. TRBV1-TRBV30 forward primers and a C-beta reverse primer were used in the first two PCR rounds, which each ran for approximately 11 cycles. TCRdb re-analysed the multiplex PCR reads in MiXCR, keeping a single row per CDR3 protein. This sample carries fewer than 400,000 distinct CDR3 sequences, about 62% of them seen once, and the ten largest clones take roughly 9%.

Sequencing input: peripheral blood. The origin of this receptor is a man aged 40-50 years with primary liver carcinoma and hepatitis B virus infection. This chain uses TRBV7-8 with TRBJ2-3; TRBD2 agrees at 14 bases. CDR3: CTSSLVTSGRGTQYF. The CDR3 DNA sequence: TGTACCAGCAGCTTAGTGACTAGCGGGAGGGGTACGCAGTATTTT. The whole variable domain, filled in from reference TRBV7-8 and TRBJ2-3, reads GAGVSQSPRYKVAKRGQDVALRCDPISGHVSLFWYQQALGQGPEFLTYFQNEAQLDKSGLPSDRFFAERPEGSVSTLKIQRTQQEDSAVYLCTSSLVTSGRGTQYFGPGTRLTVL.